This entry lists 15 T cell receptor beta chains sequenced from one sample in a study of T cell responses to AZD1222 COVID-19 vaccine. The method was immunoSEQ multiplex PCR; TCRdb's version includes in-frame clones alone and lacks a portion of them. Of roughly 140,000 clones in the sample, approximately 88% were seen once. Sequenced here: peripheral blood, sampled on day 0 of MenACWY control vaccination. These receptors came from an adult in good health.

In nucleotides, the CDR3 is TGTGCCAGTAACCGTGGGGGGGGCCGGAACACTGAAGCTTTCTTT. The encoded protein is CASNRGGGRNTEAFF. This chain links TRBV19 with TRBJ1-1, with a weak D call TRBD1 (6 bases). Trimming removed 7 bases at V and 1 base at J, with 16 bases between. Germline CDR1 is LNHDA and CDR2 is SQIVND (reference sequence). The CDR3 spans 15 residues.

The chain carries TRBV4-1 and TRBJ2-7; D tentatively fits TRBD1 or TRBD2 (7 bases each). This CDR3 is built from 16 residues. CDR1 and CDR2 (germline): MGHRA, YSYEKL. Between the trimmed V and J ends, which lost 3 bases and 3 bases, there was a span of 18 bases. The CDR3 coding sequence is TGCGCCAGCAGCCAGAAGGGAGGGACAGCCTACTACGAGCAGTACTTC. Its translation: CASSQKGGTAYYEQYF.

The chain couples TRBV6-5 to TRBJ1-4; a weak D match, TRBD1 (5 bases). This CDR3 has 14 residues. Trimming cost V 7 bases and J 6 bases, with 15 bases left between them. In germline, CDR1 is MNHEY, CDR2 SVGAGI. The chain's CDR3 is CASISGGGYEKLFF. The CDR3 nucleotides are TGTGCCAGCATCTCCGGCGGGGGTTATGAAAAACTGTTTTTT.

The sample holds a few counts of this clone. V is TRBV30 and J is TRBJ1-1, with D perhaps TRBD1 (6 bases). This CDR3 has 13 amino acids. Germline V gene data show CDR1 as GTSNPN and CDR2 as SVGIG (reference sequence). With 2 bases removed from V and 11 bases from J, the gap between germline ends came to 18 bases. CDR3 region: CAWSLRGWGGAFF. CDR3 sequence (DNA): TGTGCCTGGAGTCTGAGGGGGTGGGGGGGCGCTTTCTTT.

The CDR3 sequence: CASSEGGTDTQYF. The CDR3 DNA reads TGTGCCAGCAGTGAAGGAGGCACAGATACGCAGTATTTT. V gene TRBV2 combines with J gene TRBJ2-3; no clear D gene. With 1 base removed from V and 1 base from J, the gap between germline ends came to 3 bases. CDR3 size: 13 residues. Germline V gene sequence: CDR1 SNHLY, CDR2 FYNNEI.

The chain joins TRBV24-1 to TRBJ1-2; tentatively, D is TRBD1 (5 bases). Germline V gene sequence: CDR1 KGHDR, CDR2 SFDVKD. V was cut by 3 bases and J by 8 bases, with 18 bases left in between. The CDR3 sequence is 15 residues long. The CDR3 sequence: CATSDGTERRGGYTF. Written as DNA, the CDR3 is TGTGCCACCAGTGATGGGACCGAGAGGAGAGGAGGCTACACCTTC.

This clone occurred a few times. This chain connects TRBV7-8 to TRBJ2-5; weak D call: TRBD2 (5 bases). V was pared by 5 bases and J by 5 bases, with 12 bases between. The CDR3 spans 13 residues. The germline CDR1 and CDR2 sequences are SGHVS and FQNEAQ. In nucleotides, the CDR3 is TGTGCCAGCAGCCTACGACGGAGGGAGACCCAGTACTTC. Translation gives CASSLRRRETQYF.

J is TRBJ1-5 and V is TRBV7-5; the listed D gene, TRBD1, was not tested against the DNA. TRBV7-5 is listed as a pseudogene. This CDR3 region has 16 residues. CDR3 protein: CARSLITAYSNQPQHF. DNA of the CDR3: TGTGCCAGAAGCTTAATCACAGCATATAGCAATCAGCCCCAGCATTTT.

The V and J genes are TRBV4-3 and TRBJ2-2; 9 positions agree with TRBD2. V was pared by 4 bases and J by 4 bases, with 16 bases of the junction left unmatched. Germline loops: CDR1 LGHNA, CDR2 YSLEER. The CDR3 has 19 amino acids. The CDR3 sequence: CASSRGPRLAGSPTGELFF. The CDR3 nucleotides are TGCGCCAGCAGCCGGGGCCCGAGGCTAGCGGGATCCCCCACCGGGGAGCTGTTTTTT.

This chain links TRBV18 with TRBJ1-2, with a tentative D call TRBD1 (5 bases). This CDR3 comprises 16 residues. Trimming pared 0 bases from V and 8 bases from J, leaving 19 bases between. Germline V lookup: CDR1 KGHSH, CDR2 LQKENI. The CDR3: CASSPPAQQAWGGYTF. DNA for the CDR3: TGTGCCAGCTCACCACCCGCGCAACAGGCCTGGGGGGGCTACACCTTC.

The CDR3 region is CASSVRGSSYNEQFF. The CDR3 coding sequence is TGTGCCAGTAGTGTGAGGGGCTCATCCTACAATGAGCAGTTCTTC. The chain carries TRBV19 and TRBJ2-1; either TRBD1 or TRBD2 may supply D (5 bases each). From germline, CDR1 is LNHDA and CDR2 SQIVND (reference sequence). The ends were cut back, 5 bases at V and 1 base at J, with 12 bases in the middle. The CDR3 runs 15 residues.

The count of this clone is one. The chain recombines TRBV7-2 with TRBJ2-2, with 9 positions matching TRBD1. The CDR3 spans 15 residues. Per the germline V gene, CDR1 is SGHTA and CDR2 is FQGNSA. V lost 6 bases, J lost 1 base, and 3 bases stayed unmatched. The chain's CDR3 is CASRQDRGNTGELFF. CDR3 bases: TGTGCCAGCAGGCAGGACAGGGGGAACACCGGGGAGCTGTTTTTT. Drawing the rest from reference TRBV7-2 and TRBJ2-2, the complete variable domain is GAGVSQSPSNKVTEKGKDVELRCDPISGHTALYWYRQSLGQGLEFLIYFQGNSAPDKSGLPSDRFSAERTGGSVSTLTIQRTQQEDSAVYLCASRQDRGNTGELFFGEGSRLTVL.

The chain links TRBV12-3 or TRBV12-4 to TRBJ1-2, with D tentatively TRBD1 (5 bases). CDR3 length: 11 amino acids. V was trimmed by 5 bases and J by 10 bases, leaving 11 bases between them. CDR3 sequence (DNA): TGTGCCAGCAGTAACTCGGGGGTCTACACCTTC. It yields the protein CASSNSGVYTF.

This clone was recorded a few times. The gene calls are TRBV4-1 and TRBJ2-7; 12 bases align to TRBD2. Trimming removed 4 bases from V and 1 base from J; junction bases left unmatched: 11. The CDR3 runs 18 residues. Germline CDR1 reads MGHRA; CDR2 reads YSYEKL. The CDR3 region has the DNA TGCGCCAGCAGCCCCTGGGGCCTAGCGGGAGGGGATTCCTACGAGCAGTACTTC. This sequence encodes CASSPWGLAGGDSYEQYF.

The CDR3 here is CASSLRGLAEETQYF. The CDR3, as DNA: TGTGCCAGCAGCCTGCGCGGACTAGCGGAAGAGACCCAGTACTTC. The V and J genes are TRBV13 and TRBJ2-5, with TRBD2 identical over 10 bases. The CDR3 length is 15 residues. The trim removed 5 bases at V and 3 bases at J, leaving 6 bases unmatched. Germline loops: CDR1 PRHDT, CDR2 FYEKMQ (reference sequence).